A selection of T cell receptor beta chains follows, all from one sample in a study of CDR3 diversity in severe acne. MiXCR, applied by TCRdb to the PCR reads, yields one record per CDR3 protein. The table records approximately 79,000 distinct CDR3 sequences, roughly 52% of them present only once. Material for sequencing was blood. These receptors all stem from a male donor in good health, serving as a control. The CDR3 runs from the conserved cysteine through the conserved F or W. D genes are given only for firm matches. Rows may omit the clone size; those that give it use once, few, many or a size class.

J | D | V | size | CDR3 | DNA
TRBJ2-1 | - | TRBV20-1 | once | CSANGGSEQFF | TGCAGTGCTAACGGGGGCAGCGAGCAGTTCTTC
TRBJ2-1 | - | TRBV19 | - | CASSMGLFGDEQFF | TGTGCCAGTAGTATGGGCCTCTTTGGAGATGAGCAGTTCTTC
TRBJ2-5 | - | TRBV12-3/TRBV12-4 | many | CASSLTSFQETQYF | TGTGCCAGCAGTTTAACTAGCTTCCAAGAGACCCAGTACTTC
TRBJ1-1 | TRBD1 | TRBV18 | few | CASWDEGQGDTEAFF | TGTGCCAGCTGGGATGAGGGACAGGGAGACACTGAAGCTTTCTTT
TRBJ1-5 | - | TRBV30 | - | CAWSVGQPQHF | TGTGCCTGGAGTGTAGGTCAGCCCCAGCATTTT
TRBJ2-7 | TRBD1 | TRBV5-5 | - | CASSRADRGYYEQYF | TGTGCCAGCAGCCGAGCGGACAGGGGGTACTACGAGCAGTACTTC
TRBJ2-2 | - | TRBV30 | few | CAWGRAGELFF | TGTGCCTGGGGTCGGGCCGGGGAGCTGTTTTTT
TRBJ1-2 | - | TRBV2 | many | CASSESAVGGYGYTF | TGTGCCAGCAGTGAAAGTGCAGTGGGAGGCTATGGCTACACCTTC
TRBJ2-5 | - | TRBV6-1 | - | CASQLGGELGKQTQYF | TGTGCCAGCCAACTCGGTGGGGAGCTCGGAAAACAGACCCAGTACTTC
TRBJ2-7 | TRBD2 | TRBV7-2 | - | CASSLVLAGGPYEQYF | TGTGCCAGCAGCTTAGTACTAGCGGGGGGCCCCTACGAGCAGTACTTC
TRBJ2-1 | - | TRBV27 | many | CASSFTSGVSYYNEQFF | TGTGCCAGCAGTTTTACGTCGGGGGTCAGCTACTACAATGAGCAGTTCTTC
TRBJ2-5 | - | TRBV20-1 | once | CSARRTYQEAQYF | TGCAGTGCCAGGAGGACTTATCAAGAGGCCCAGTACTTC
TRBJ1-5 | TRBD1 | TRBV2 | - | CASRDRVEQPQHF | TGTGCCAGCAGGGACAGGGTGGAGCAGCCCCAGCATTTT